Listed below are T cell receptor beta chains from one sample, sequenced in a study of T cells in Graves' hyperthyroidism and ophthalmopathy. Each CDR3 protein is one row after TCRdb ran MiXCR on the multiplex PCR reads. Among about 130,000 distinct CDR3 sequences listed, about 20% were seen once. Sequencing input: blood. These receptors were obtained from a woman between 50 and 59 years old with Graves' hyperthyroidism that later progressed to Graves' ophthalmopathy. Each CDR3 is given without its conserved first and last residue. Fields, in order: J gene, V gene, CDR3 protein.

J: TRBJ2-6
V: TRBV5-4
CDR3: ATTERGGGSGANVLT

J: TRBJ2-1
V: TRBV7-6
CDR3: ASSPNSGTSGVGEQF

J: TRBJ2-7
V: TRBV28
CDR3: ASGYEQY

J: TRBJ1-5
V: TRBV5-5
CDR3: ASGLQGLPHQPQH

J: TRBJ2-7
V: TRBV5-1
CDR3: ASSDPGPLYEQY

J: TRBJ2-3
V: TRBV9
CDR3: ASSKGLAGEGYTQY

J: TRBJ1-3
V: TRBV6-9
CDR3: ASSERMGQGGISGNTIY

J: TRBJ1-1
V: TRBV28
CDR3: ASSRPRTDYLNTEAF

J: TRBJ2-2
V: TRBV11-2
CDR3: ASSLLTSDTGELF

J: TRBJ1-1
V: TRBV20-1
CDR3: SARGSPPTEAF

J: TRBJ1-6
V: TRBV6-1
CDR3: ASRHPTGSSPLH

J: TRBJ1-1
V: TRBV28
CDR3: ASSLLGPGIEAF

J: TRBJ2-1
V: TRBV20-1
CDR3: STLRGRWNEQF

J: TRBJ2-2
V: TRBV28
CDR3: ASRPKSGTGKTGELF

J: TRBJ1-4
V: TRBV7-9
CDR3: ASSRQGFNEKLF

J: TRBJ2-3
V: TRBV3-1
CDR3: ASSPDLTGNTDTQY

J: TRBJ2-3
V: TRBV3-1
CDR3: ASSQDLRGYSSTDTQY

J: TRBJ1-5
V: TRBV5-6
CDR3: ASSFRPQGSPQH

J: TRBJ2-1
V: TRBV4-1
CDR3: ASSQVFGTSYNEQF

J: TRBJ1-5
V: TRBV6-1
CDR3: ASSVQDGGMSNQPQH

J: TRBJ1-1
V: TRBV6-1
CDR3: ASSEMGRNTEAF

J: TRBJ2-7
V: TRBV7-9
CDR3: ASSPEGSHEQY

J: TRBJ1-3
V: TRBV28
CDR3: ASSSPGLSSGNTIY

J: TRBJ2-7
V: TRBV27
CDR3: ASSSGLAGGEQY

J: TRBJ1-2
V: TRBV11-2
CDR3: ASSLEQGSGYGYT

J: TRBJ2-1
V: TRBV6-1
CDR3: ASTLGRSYNEQF

J: TRBJ1-2
V: TRBV2
CDR3: ASSVSGTGAYLYGYT

J: TRBJ1-1
V: TRBV12-3/TRBV12-4
CDR3: ASSLGIGGKNTEAF

J: TRBJ1-4
V: TRBV30
CDR3: AWSDHRELF